This T cell receptor (beta chain) appears in the sequencing data of a study of cytomegalovirus exposure and HLA in healthy donors. CDR3 size: 13 residues. Germline V CDR1 and CDR2: MNHNY, SVGAGI (reference sequence). V was pared by 5 bases and J by 11 bases, with 11 bases of the junction left unmatched. This PCR relied on a set of 60 Vbeta primers and 13 Jbeta primers. Libraries were prepared by immunoSEQ multiplex PCR; TCRdb keeps only in-frame clonotypes and omits some of them. The table includes some 180,000 clones, over 65% detected once. The chain carries TRBV6-6 and TRBJ1-1, with TRBD1 matching over 7 bases. The source material was PBMCs. The clonotype was recovered from a man aged 18 to 29 in good health and CMV-seronegative. The CDR3 nucleotides are TGTGCCAGCAGTCCACCGGACAGGTTGAGGGCTTTCTTT. Amino acids: CASSPPDRLRAFF.